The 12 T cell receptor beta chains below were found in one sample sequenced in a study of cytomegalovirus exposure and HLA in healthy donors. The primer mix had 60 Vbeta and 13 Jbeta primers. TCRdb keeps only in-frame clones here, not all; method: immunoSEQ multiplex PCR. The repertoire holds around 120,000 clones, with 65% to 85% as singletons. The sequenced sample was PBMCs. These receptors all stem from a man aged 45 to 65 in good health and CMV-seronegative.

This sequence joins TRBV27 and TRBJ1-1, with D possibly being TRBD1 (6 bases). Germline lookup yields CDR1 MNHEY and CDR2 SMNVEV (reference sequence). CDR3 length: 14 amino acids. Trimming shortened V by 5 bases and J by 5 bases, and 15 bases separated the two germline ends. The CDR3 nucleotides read TGTGCCAGCAGTCCAAACAGGGTTGTGACTGAAGCTTTCTTT. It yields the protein CASSPNRVVTEAFF.

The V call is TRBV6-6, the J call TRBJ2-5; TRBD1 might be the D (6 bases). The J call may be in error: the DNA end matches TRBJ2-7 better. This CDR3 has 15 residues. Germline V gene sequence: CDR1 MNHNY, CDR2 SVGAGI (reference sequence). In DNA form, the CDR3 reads TGTGCCAGCAGGCCCAAGGACAGTAGCTCCTACGAGCAGTACTTC. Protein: CASRPKDSSSYEQYF.

The CDR3 region is CASSLVAGYEQYF. As DNA, the CDR3 is TGTGCCAGCAGCTTAGTGGCGGGGTACGAGCAGTACTTC. The V call is TRBV11-2, the J call TRBJ2-7; D might be TRBD2 (6 bases). Germline CDR1 reads SGHAT; CDR2 reads FQNNGV. This CDR3 comprises 13 residues. The V end was cut by 1 base, the J end by 4 bases, with 8 bases between.

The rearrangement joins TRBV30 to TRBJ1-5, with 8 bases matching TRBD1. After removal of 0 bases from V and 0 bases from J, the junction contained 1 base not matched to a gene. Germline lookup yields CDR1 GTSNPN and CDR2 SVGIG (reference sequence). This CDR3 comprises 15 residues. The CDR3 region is CAWSVGTGSNQPQHF. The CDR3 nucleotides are TGTGCCTGGAGTGTCGGGACAGGTAGCAATCAGCCCCAGCATTTT.

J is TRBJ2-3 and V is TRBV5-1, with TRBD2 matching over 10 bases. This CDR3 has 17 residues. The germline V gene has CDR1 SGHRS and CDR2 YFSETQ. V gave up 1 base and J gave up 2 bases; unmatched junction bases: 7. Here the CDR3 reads CASSLQRGGLTTDTQYF. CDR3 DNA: TGCGCCAGCAGCTTGCAGCGGGGGGGCCTCACCACAGATACGCAGTATTTT. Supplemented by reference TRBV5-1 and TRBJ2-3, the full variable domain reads KAGVTQTPRYLIKTRGQQVTLSCSPISGHRSVSWYQQTPGQGLQFLFEYFSETQRNKGNFPGRFSGRQFSNSRSEMNVSTLELGDSALYLCASSLQRGGLTTDTQYFGPGTRLTVL.

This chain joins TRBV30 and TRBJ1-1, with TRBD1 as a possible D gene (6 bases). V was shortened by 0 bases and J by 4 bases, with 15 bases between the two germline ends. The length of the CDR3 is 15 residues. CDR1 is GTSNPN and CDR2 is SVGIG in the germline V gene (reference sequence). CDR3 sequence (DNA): TGTGCCTGGAGTGTACTGTGGGGGGGGCCCACTGAAGCTTTCTTT. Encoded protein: CAWSVLWGGPTEAFF.

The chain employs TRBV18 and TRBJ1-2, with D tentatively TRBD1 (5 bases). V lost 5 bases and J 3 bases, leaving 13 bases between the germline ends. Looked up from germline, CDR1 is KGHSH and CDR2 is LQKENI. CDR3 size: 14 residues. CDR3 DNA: TGTGCCAGCTCAGAGACAGTGACGGACTATGGCTACACCTTC. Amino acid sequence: CASSETVTDYGYTF.

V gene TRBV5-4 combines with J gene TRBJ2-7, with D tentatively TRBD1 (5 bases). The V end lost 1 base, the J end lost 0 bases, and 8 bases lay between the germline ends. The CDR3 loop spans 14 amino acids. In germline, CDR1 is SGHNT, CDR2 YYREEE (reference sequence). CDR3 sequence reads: CASSLQGASYEQYF. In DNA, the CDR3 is TGTGCCAGCAGCTTGCAAGGGGCCTCCTACGAGCAGTACTTC.

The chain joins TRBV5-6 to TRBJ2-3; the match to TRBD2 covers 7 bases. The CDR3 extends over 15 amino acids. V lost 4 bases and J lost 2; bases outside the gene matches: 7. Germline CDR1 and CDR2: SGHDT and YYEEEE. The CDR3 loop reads CASSPGLLSTDTQYF. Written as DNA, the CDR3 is TGTGCCAGCAGCCCGGGACTACTATCCACAGATACGCAGTATTTT.

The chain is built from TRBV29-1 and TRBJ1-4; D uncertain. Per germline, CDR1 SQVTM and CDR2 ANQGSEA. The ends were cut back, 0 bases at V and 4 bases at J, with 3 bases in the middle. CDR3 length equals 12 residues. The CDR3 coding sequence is TGCAGCGTTGAAGACCTTAATGAAAAACTGTTTTTT. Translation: CSVEDLNEKLFF.

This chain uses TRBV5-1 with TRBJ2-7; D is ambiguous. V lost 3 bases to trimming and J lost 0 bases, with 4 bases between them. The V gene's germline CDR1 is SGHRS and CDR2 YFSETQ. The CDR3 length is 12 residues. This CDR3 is CASSSRSYEQYF. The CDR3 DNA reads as TGCGCCAGCAGCTCCCGCTCCTACGAGCAGTACTTC.

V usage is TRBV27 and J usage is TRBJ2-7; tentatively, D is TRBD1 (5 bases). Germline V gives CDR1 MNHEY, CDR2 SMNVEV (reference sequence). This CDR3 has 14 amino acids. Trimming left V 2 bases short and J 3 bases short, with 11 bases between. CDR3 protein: CASSLIGDSYEQYF. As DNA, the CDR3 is TGTGCCAGCAGTTTAATCGGCGACAGCTACGAGCAGTACTTC.